Following are 20 T cell receptor beta chains from one sample sequenced in a study of PD-L1 blockade in urothelial cancer. Generated by immunoSEQ multiplex PCR, the TCRdb table keeps only in-frame clones and is missing some. This table holds 30,000 or so clones, nearly 90% found once. Sample time point: peripheral blood 6 weeks after treatment start. The sequencing used PBMCs, collected around atezolizumab (anti-PD-L1) treatment. All receptors derive from a man older than 75 with urothelial cancer.

The rearrangement links TRBV6-5 to TRBJ2-7; 13 bases line up with TRBD2. Germline-derived CDR1 and CDR2 are MNHEY and SVGAGI. This CDR3 is 15 amino acids long. Germline trimming cut 6 bases from V and 3 bases from J; bases unmatched to any gene: 5. CDR3 region: CASRNGLAGVYEQYF. Written as DNA, the CDR3 is TGTGCCAGCAGAAACGGACTAGCGGGAGTCTACGAGCAGTACTTC.

The J gene is TRBJ2-1, the V gene TRBV18, with TRBD2 identical over 10 bases. After removal of 6 bases from V and 4 bases from J, the junction contained 6 bases not matched to a gene. From germline, CDR1 is KGHSH and CDR2 LQKENI. The CDR3 runs to 15 residues. The DNA of the CDR3 is TGTGCCAGCTCCCCTGAACTAGCGGGGTACAATGAGCAGTTCTTC. This encodes CASSPELAGYNEQFF. Looking up the rest from reference TRBV18 and TRBJ2-1 gives the full variable domain: NAGVMQNPRHLVRRRGQEARLRCSPMKGHSHVYWYRQLPEEGLKFMVYLQKENIIDESGMPKERFSAEFPKEGPSILRIQQVVRGDSAAYFCASSPELAGYNEQFFGPGTRLTVL.

As for this clone: Because the CDR3's place on the DNA is in doubt, the DNA is left out and the CDR3 is given as listed by TCRdb. The chain is built from TRBV28 and TRBJ1-1; TRBD1, the table's D call, was not compared with the DNA. In germline, CDR1 is MDHEN, CDR2 SYDVKM. The CDR3 is 15 residues long, ends included. CDR3 protein: CASILGGQVNTEAFF.

This sequence joins TRBV5-1 and TRBJ1-2; 7 bases map to TRBD1. Germline CDR1 reads SGHRS; CDR2 reads YFSETQ. This CDR3 spans 17 amino acids. J lost 1 base, V lost 2 bases, and 11 bases had no gene match. The CDR3 here is CASSLTGTESGNYGYTF. CDR3 bases: TGCGCCAGCAGCTTAACAGGGACAGAGTCCGGTAACTATGGCTACACCTTC.

The V gene is TRBV27, the J gene TRBJ2-7, with D uncertain. Per germline, CDR1 MNHEY and CDR2 SMNVEV (reference sequence). CDR3 length: 15 amino acids. Trimming took 4 bases from V and 2 from J, leaving 15 bases between them. The CDR3: CASSSNMAYTYEQYF. Written as DNA, the CDR3 is TGTGCCAGCAGTTCCAACATGGCTTACACCTACGAGCAGTACTTC.

A word on this clone: An end of the junction differs from the germline gene, which may be a read error. The chain carries TRBV19 and TRBJ2-5; possible D gene TRBD1, 5 bases. This CDR3 is 14 amino acids long. CDR1 and CDR2 from the germline V gene are LNHDA and SQIVND (reference sequence). Here the CDR3 DNA reads TGTGCCAGTAGTAAAGGGGATGGGCAAGAGGCCCAGTACTTC. This encodes CASSKGDGQEAQYF.

This rearrangement joins TRBV2 to TRBJ1-2, with 12 bases identical to TRBD1. Germline loops: CDR1 SNHLY, CDR2 FYNNEI. V lost 5 bases, J lost 7 bases, and 8 bases stayed unmatched. The CDR3 consists of 15 residues. CDR3 nucleotide sequence: TGTGCCAGCAGTTCTGGGACAGGGGGCGCGGGTGGCTACACCTTC. Translated, it gives CASSSGTGGAGGYTF.

This chain links TRBV19 with TRBJ2-7, with 12 bases that match TRBD1. Per the germline V gene, CDR1 is LNHDA and CDR2 is SQIVND (reference sequence). CDR3 size: 15 residues. Trimming at V came to 6 bases and at J to 1 base, leaving 4 bases not matched to a gene. CDR3 amino acids: CASSRGQGASYEQYF. The DNA of the CDR3 is TGTGCCAGTAGCCGGGGACAGGGGGCATCCTACGAGCAGTACTTC.

This chain uses TRBV29-1 with TRBJ2-2, with 9 bases fitting TRBD2. CDR1 and CDR2 (germline): SQVTM, ANQGSEA. This CDR3 is 13 amino acids long. J was trimmed by 5 bases and V by 7 bases; bases with no gene match: 5. For the CDR3, the DNA is TGCAGCGGGGCGGGAGGGTCGACCGGGGAGCTGTTTTTT. Translated, it gives CSGAGGSTGELFF.

This chain links TRBV7-9 with TRBJ2-1; 8 bases align to TRBD2. Germline assignment: CDR1 SEHNR and CDR2 FQNEAQ (reference sequence). V shed 3 bases and J 0 bases; nucleotides not matched to a gene: 7. The CDR3 length is 17 residues. The CDR3, as DNA: TGTGCCAGCAGCTTTAGTTCGGGGGGGAGCTCCTACAATGAGCAGTTCTTC. This sequence encodes CASSFSSGGSSYNEQFF.

This chain connects TRBV5-1 to TRBJ1-1; perhaps TRBD1 as D (6 bases). V shed 0 bases and J shed 3 bases, with 12 bases lying between them. The CDR3 consists of 15 residues. Germline CDR1 and CDR2: SGHRS and YFSETQ. The CDR3 DNA reads TGCGCCAGCAGCTTGGATAGACAGGTGTACACTGAAGCTTTCTTT. Amino acid sequence: CASSLDRQVYTEAFF.

This chain uses TRBV19 with TRBJ2-3; D gene ambiguous. Germline CDR1 and CDR2: LNHDA and SQIVND (reference sequence). The CDR3 has 13 amino acids. V dropped 5 bases and J dropped 2 bases, with 8 bases sitting between them. CDR3 DNA sequence: TGTGCCAGTAGTCCATTAGTCACAGATACGCAGTATTTT. As protein: CASSPLVTDTQYF. The full variable domain, rest sourced from reference TRBV19 and TRBJ2-3, is DGGITQSPKYLFRKEGQNVTLSCEQNLNHDAMYWYRQDPGQGLRLIYYSQIVNDFQKGDIAEGYSVSREKKESFPLTVTSAQKNPTAFYLCASSPLVTDTQYFGPGTRLTVL.

In DNA, the CDR3 is TGTGCCTGGAGTAAGGACAGGTGGGGCGGCGGCTACACCTTC. It encodes CAWSKDRWGGGYTF. The chain carries TRBV30 and TRBJ1-2; 7 bases fit TRBD1. J lost 8 bases, V lost 2 bases, and 11 bases had no gene match. This CDR3 spans 14 amino acids. In germline, CDR1 is GTSNPN, CDR2 SVGIG (reference sequence).

This clone was detected once. The V and J genes are TRBV10-2 and TRBJ1-5, with D perhaps TRBD1 (5 bases). CDR3 length: 13 amino acids. V lost 4 bases and J 2 bases, leaving 6 bases between the germline ends. Germline-derived CDR1 and CDR2 are WSHSY and SAAADI. The CDR3 bases are TGCGCCAGCAGTGCGGGGGGCAATCAGCCCCAGCATTTT. This gives the protein CASSAGGNQPQHF.

The chain links TRBV19 to TRBJ2-6, with D possibly TRBD1 on 5 matching bases. The length of the CDR3 is 15 residues. V was trimmed by 4 bases and J by 1 base, leaving 8 bases between them. Per the germline V gene, CDR1 is LNHDA and CDR2 is SQIVND (reference sequence). The CDR3 DNA sequence: TGTGCCAGTAGTACCCAGGGTTCTGGGGCCAACGTCCTGACTTTC. Amino acids: CASSTQGSGANVLTF.

This chain links TRBV6-6 with TRBJ2-7, with 10 bases lining up with TRBD1. CDR3 length: 14 amino acids. The V gene's germline CDR1 is MNHNY and CDR2 SVGAGI (reference sequence). The ends lost 5 bases at V and 4 bases at J; junction bases unmatched: 5. The CDR3 DNA is TGTGCCAGCAGTCGACAGGGGGCGTTATACGAGCAGTACTTC. It translates to CASSRQGALYEQYF.

The chain recombines TRBV18 with TRBJ2-2; 10 bases agree with TRBD2. The CDR3 runs to 17 residues. The trim removed 4 bases at V and 3 bases at J, leaving 8 bases unmatched. Germline assignment: CDR1 KGHSH and CDR2 LQKENI. CDR3 DNA: TGTGCCAGCTCACTACGAGCGGGAGGGATCTACACCGGGGAGCTGTTTTTT. Translation: CASSLRAGGIYTGELFF. Complete variable domain (other parts from reference TRBV18 and TRBJ2-2): NAGVMQNPRHLVRRRGQEARLRCSPMKGHSHVYWYRQLPEEGLKFMVYLQKENIIDESGMPKERFSAEFPKEGPSILRIQQVVRGDSAAYFCASSLRAGGIYTGELFFGEGSRLTVL.

This rearrangement joins TRBV7-8 to TRBJ1-1; 8 bases map to TRBD1. The germline gives CDR1 SGHVS, CDR2 FQNEAQ. With V trimmed by 5 bases and J by 1 base, 3 bases remained unmatched. The CDR3 totals 14 residues. CDR3 amino acids: CASSRGQGNTEAFF. The CDR3, as DNA: TGTGCCAGCAGCCGCGGACAGGGGAACACTGAAGCTTTCTTT.

The chain employs TRBV11-2 and TRBJ2-3; 9 bases align to TRBD2. The CDR3 has 14 amino acids. Trimming at V came to 7 bases and at J to 4 bases, leaving 6 bases not matched to a gene. Germline CDR1 reads SGHAT; CDR2 reads FQNNGV. CDR3: CASKAAGGPDTQYF. The CDR3 region has the DNA TGTGCCAGCAAAGCGGCGGGAGGGCCAGATACGCAGTATTTT.

The rearrangement joins TRBV19 to TRBJ2-5, with D unclear. CDR1 LNHDA and CDR2 SQIVND come from the germline V gene (reference sequence). The CDR3 is 12 amino acids. V lost 5 bases and J 4 bases, leaving 8 bases between the germline ends. CDR3 in DNA: TGTGCCAGTAGTCCCCGCGGAGAGACCCAGTACTTC. Translating gives CASSPRGETQYF.